Shown below are 19 T cell receptor beta chains from a single sample sequenced in a study of spatial heterogeneity in lung cancer. Via MiXCR, TCRdb re-called the 5' RACE reads, giving one row per CDR3 protein. Among about 85,000 distinct CDR3 sequences listed, 15% to 25% were seen once. Time point specified: sample taken at primary tumor resection. No cell sorting; template was whole RNA from tumor, lung tissue or PBMC. The specimen comprised PBMCs, sampled at surgery. The origin of the receptors is a male donor with early-stage non-small cell lung cancer.

This clonotype has at least ten counts. The chain is built from TRBV20-1 and TRBJ2-7, with D maybe TRBD2 (6 bases). CDR1 DFQATT and CDR2 SNEGSKA come from the germline V gene (reference sequence). This CDR3 has 14 amino acids. Trimming cost V 1 base and J 3 bases, with 13 bases left between them. The CDR3 loop is CSARVPGGNYEQYF. CDR3 nucleotides: TGCAGTGCTAGAGTACCCGGGGGTAACTACGAGCAGTACTTC.

This clonotype has just a few counts. One junction end disagrees with the germline gene, perhaps due to a read error. This chain joins TRBV2 and TRBJ1-6; 11 nucleotides match TRBD1. The germline gives CDR1 SNHLY, CDR2 FYNNEI. CDR3 length: 14 amino acids. The CDR3 sequence: CANSPGTGGSPLHF. The CDR3 region has the DNA TGTGCCAACAGTCCCGGGACAGGGGGGTCACCCCTCCACTTT.

This clonotype was detected many times. This chain links TRBV6-2 or TRBV6-3 with TRBJ1-5; 9 nucleotides line up with TRBD1. After removal of 7 bases from V and 2 bases from J, the junction contained 6 bases not matched to a gene. The CDR3 loop spans 15 amino acids. The germline V gene has CDR1 MNHEY and CDR2 SVGEGT. In DNA form, the CDR3 reads TGTGCCAGCACCGATACAGGGGGCGGCAATCAGCCCCAGCATTTT. Amino acid sequence: CASTDTGGGNQPQHF.

This clonotype was detected many times. At one end, the junction sequence differs from germline, possibly due to a read error. The V gene is TRBV6-2 or TRBV6-3, the J gene TRBJ1-5, with D hard to call. From germline, CDR1 is MNHEY and CDR2 SVGEGT. The CDR3 loop spans 15 amino acids. CDR3 sequence reads: CASSYLDGYNQPQHF. CDR3 bases: TGTGCCAGCAGCTACTTGGACGGCTACAATCAGCCCCAGCATTTT.

V is TRBV11-3 and J is TRBJ2-5, with TRBD2 as a possible D gene (6 bases). There are 14 residues in the CDR3. Germline assignment: CDR1 SGHNT and CDR2 YENEEA. V gave up 1 base and J gave up 5 bases, with 11 bases separating them. CDR3 nucleotides: TGTGCCAGCAGCTTAGGAACGGGGGTGGAGACCCAGTACTTC. Its translation: CASSLGTGVETQYF.

The chain combines TRBV4-3 with TRBJ2-7, with D possibly TRBD1 on 5 matching bases. Germline assignment: CDR1 LGHNA and CDR2 YSLEER. The V and J ends lost 0 bases and 2 bases respectively, with 11 bases between them. This CDR3 region has 15 residues. In DNA form, the CDR3 reads TGCGCCAGCAGCCAAGAGTGGGGCAGAACCTACGAGCAGTACTTC. The encoded protein is CASSQEWGRTYEQYF.

This clonotype came up a few times. The chain joins TRBV12-3 or TRBV12-4 to TRBJ1-5; 8 bases are a match to TRBD1. Trimming at V came to 7 bases and at J to 7 bases, leaving 9 bases not matched to a gene. The CDR3 runs to 14 residues. In DNA, the CDR3 is TGTGCCAGCACCCAAGGACAGGGAAGACAGCCCCAGCATTTT. Translating it yields CASTQGQGRQPQHF.

The chain carries TRBV7-9 and TRBJ2-2, with no clear D. Germline CDR1 is SEHNR and CDR2 is FQNEAQ (reference sequence). The CDR3 loop spans 15 amino acids. V was pared by 5 bases and J by 2 bases, with 12 bases between. This CDR3 reads CASSHPTQNTGELFF. CDR3 DNA sequence: TGTGCCAGCAGCCATCCTACACAAAACACCGGGGAGCTGTTTTTT.

This clonotype was recorded a few times. The chain combines TRBV5-1 with TRBJ2-5; 12 nucleotides agree with TRBD2. The CDR3 runs to 17 residues. Germline V gene sequence: CDR1 SGHRS, CDR2 YFSETQ. The J segment lost 2 bases and the V segment lost 1 base, leaving 6 bases of the junction unmatched. The CDR3, as DNA: TGCGCCAGCAGCTTGTCGCCCGGACTAGCGGGGCAAGAGACCCAGTACTTC. Translating gives CASSLSPGLAGQETQYF.

This clonotype was observed many times. V is TRBV6-1 and J is TRBJ1-5; D is unresolved. This CDR3 comprises 12 residues. Between the trimmed V and J ends, which lost 3 bases and 9 bases, there was a span of 9 bases. Germline-derived CDR1 and CDR2 are MNHNS and SASEGT. This CDR3 is CASSDYDRPQHF. The DNA for the CDR3 is TGTGCCAGCAGTGATTATGACCGGCCCCAGCATTTT.

This clonotype has ten or more counts. This chain links TRBV3-1 with TRBJ1-1, with no clear D. CDR1 and CDR2 (germline): LGHDT, YNNKEL (reference sequence). The V and J ends lost 0 bases and 0 bases respectively, with 8 bases between them. The CDR3 length is 15 residues. The CDR3 DNA follows: TGTGCCAGCAGCCAAGACCGGTACATGAACACTGAAGCTTTCTTT. As protein: CASSQDRYMNTEAFF.

As DNA, the CDR3 is TGTGCCAGCAGTTTATTCCCCCCAGGGACTGAAGCTTTCTTT. Translated: CASSLFPPGTEAFF. V gene TRBV27 combines with J gene TRBJ1-1; D is perhaps TRBD1 (5 bases). Germline V CDR1 and CDR2: MNHEY, SMNVEV (reference sequence). V dropped 1 base and J dropped 5 bases, with 11 bases sitting between them. The CDR3 totals 14 residues.

V gene TRBV19 combines with J gene TRBJ2-1; tentative D call: TRBD1 (5 bases). Germline V gives CDR1 LNHDA, CDR2 SQIVND (reference sequence). V was cut by 5 bases and J by 8 bases, with 13 bases left in between. The CDR3 length is 13 residues. CDR3 nucleotide sequence: TGTGCCAGTAGTCCGCAGGGTTTCGATGAGCAGTTCTTC. Its translation is CASSPQGFDEQFF.

This clonotype showed up many times. The chain has TRBV2 and TRBJ1-1; 7 nucleotides match TRBD1. This CDR3 region has 13 residues. V shed 6 bases and J 7 bases; nucleotides not matched to a gene: 8. The germline V gene has CDR1 SNHLY and CDR2 FYNNEI. DNA for the CDR3: TGTGCCAGCAGGACAACAGGGGATATTGAAGCTTTCTTT. Amino acids: CASRTTGDIEAFF.

The V call is TRBV7-9, the J call TRBJ2-1; weak D call: TRBD1 (5 bases). The V end lost 5 bases, the J end lost 4 bases, and 21 bases lay between the germline ends. CDR1 and CDR2 from the germline V gene are SEHNR and FQNEAQ (reference sequence). CDR3 length equals 17 residues. The CDR3 bases are TGTGCCAGCAGCCCATCAGGGTTCCGACGTTTTTACAATGAGCAGTTCTTC. It codes for CASSPSGFRRFYNEQFF.

This clonotype was recorded at least ten times. The genes are TRBV7-8 and TRBJ2-5; D remains ambiguous. CDR1 is SGHVS and CDR2 is FQNEAQ in the germline V gene. With 4 bases removed from V and 2 bases from J, the gap between germline ends came to 14 bases. The CDR3 consists of 15 residues. In nucleotides, the CDR3 is TGTGCCAGCAGCTCGCACCCTGTATTGCAAGAGACCCAGTACTTC. It codes for CASSSHPVLQETQYF.

This clonotype appeared a few times. V is TRBV29-1 and J is TRBJ2-1; a weak D match, TRBD2 (6 bases). Germline-derived CDR1 and CDR2 are SQVTM and ANQGSEA. V dropped 1 base and J dropped 12 bases, with 13 bases sitting between them. CDR3 size: 12 residues. CDR3 protein: CSVEGSASVQFF. The CDR3 region has the DNA TGCAGCGTTGAAGGTTCTGCTAGCGTGCAGTTCTTC.

This chain uses TRBV4-2 with TRBJ1-1; 7 nucleotides match TRBD1. With V trimmed by 8 bases and J by 0 bases, 3 bases remained unmatched. The CDR3 is 13 amino acids. Germline-derived CDR1 and CDR2 are LGHNA and YNFKEQ. Here the CDR3 DNA reads TGTGCCAGCCAGGGACAGCTGAACACTGAAGCTTTCTTT. Its translation: CASQGQLNTEAFF.

This clonotype was counted at least ten times. The chain joins TRBV27 to TRBJ2-5; 7 bases map to TRBD1. Trimming took 6 bases from V and 1 from J; bases not matched to a gene: 8. CDR3 length: 15 residues. Germline loops: CDR1 MNHEY, CDR2 SMNVEV (reference sequence). The CDR3 sequence is CASSRDSRSQETQYF. The CDR3 DNA reads TGTGCCAGCAGCCGGGACAGTCGTTCCCAAGAGACCCAGTACTTC.